This T cell receptor (beta chain) appears in the sequencing data of a study of CD8 T cells in Susac syndrome. Whole-study findings and limits: Sixteen Susac-specific public clones were found in total CD8+ repertoires and five in CD8+ TEMRA repertoires.

This CDR3 is 13 amino acids long. The ends were cut back, 3 bases at V and 2 bases at J, with 9 bases in the middle. CDR1 SGDLS and CDR2 YYNGEE come from the germline V gene. Regarding this clonotype: Antigen unknown.

RNA in amounts of about 0.5 to 1 ug was reverse transcribed with random hexamers. The immunoSEQ assay covered 54 Vbeta and 13 Jbeta segments for CDR3. Each CDR3 protein is one row after TCRdb ran MiXCR on the immunoSEQ multiplex PCR reads. Of about 100,000 distinct CDR3 sequences listed, nearly 97% are singletons. The rearrangement joins TRBV9 to TRBJ2-7; D perhaps matches TRBD1 (5 bases). Sequencing was carried out using CD8+ T cells from PBMCs. The source is a human donor with Susac syndrome. In nucleotides, the CDR3 is TGTGCCAGCAGCGCACAAGGGGCCTACGAGCAGTACTTC. Amino acids: CASSAQGAYEQYF.